This T cell receptor (beta chain) derives from a study of beta chain features in type 1 diabetes. Study summary: Healthy donors and patients had similar age, gender and cell yields. Study results and limitations: More deletions and fewer insertions at VDJ junctions were found in patients with type 1 diabetes.

Every isolated RNA sample was fully reverse transcribed, so sequencing captured expressed TCRB transcripts. Sequenced naive, central memory and regulatory T cell samples produced an average of about 3.57 million reads. Measured with immunoSEQ multiplex PCR; TCRdb has only the in-frame clones, and not every one. The sample lists more than 150,000 clones, around 13% occurring once. Concerning this clone: Its specificity is not known.

Germline V CDR1 and CDR2: MNHNY, SVGAGI (reference sequence). V was clipped by 11 bases and J by 8 bases, with 12 bases between them. The CDR3 has 10 residues. Sorting of CD4+ naive, central memory, regulatory and stem cell-like memory cells was performed via CD45RO/CCR7/CD25/CD127/CD95/CD27. The receptor was derived from a woman aged 18-30 years in good health. Sequencing was performed on central memory CD4+ T cells from blood. V usage is TRBV6-6 and J usage is TRBJ1-2; D ambiguous. The CDR3 protein is CAPSGRGYTF. The DNA of the CDR3 is TGTGCCCCCTCAGGTCGGGGCTACACCTTC.